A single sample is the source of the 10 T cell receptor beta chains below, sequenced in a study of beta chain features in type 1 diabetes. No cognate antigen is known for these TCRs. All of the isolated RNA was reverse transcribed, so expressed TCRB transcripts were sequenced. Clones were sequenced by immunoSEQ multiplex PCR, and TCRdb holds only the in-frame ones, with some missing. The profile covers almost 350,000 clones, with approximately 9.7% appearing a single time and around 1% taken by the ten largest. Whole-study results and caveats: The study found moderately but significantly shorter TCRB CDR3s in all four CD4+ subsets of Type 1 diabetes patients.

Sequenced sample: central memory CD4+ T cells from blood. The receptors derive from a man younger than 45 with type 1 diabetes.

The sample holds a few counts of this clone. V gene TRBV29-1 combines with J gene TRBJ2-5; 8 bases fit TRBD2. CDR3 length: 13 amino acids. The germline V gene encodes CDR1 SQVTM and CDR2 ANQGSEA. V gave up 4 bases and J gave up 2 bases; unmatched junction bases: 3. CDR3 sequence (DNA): TGCAGCGTTGGGAGACTAGCGCAAGAGACCCAGTACTTC. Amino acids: CSVGRLAQETQYF.

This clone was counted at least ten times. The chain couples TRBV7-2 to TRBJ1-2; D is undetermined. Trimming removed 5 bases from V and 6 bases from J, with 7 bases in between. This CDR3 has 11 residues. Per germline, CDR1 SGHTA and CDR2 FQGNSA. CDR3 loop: CASSPGDGYTF. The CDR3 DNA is TGTGCCAGCAGCCCAGGCGATGGCTACACCTTC. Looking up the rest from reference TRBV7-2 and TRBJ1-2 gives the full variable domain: GAGVSQSPSNKVTEKGKDVELRCDPISGHTALYWYRQSLGQGLEFLIYFQGNSAPDKSGLPSDRFSAERTGGSVSTLTIQRTQQEDSAVYLCASSPGDGYTFGSGTRLTVV.

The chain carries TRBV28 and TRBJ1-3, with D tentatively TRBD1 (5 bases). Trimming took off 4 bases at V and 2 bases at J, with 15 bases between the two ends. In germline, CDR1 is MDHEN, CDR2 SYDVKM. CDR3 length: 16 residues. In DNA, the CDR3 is TGTGCCAGCAGTTCTCTCCCCGGAGGGGCTGGAAACACCATATATTTT. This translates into CASSSLPGGAGNTIYF.

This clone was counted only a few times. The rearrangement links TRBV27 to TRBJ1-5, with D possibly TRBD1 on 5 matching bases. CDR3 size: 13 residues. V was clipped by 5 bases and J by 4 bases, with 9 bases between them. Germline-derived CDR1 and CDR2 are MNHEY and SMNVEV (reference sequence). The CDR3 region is CASSRQSNQPQHF. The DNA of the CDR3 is TGTGCCAGCAGTCGACAGAGTAATCAGCCCCAGCATTTT.

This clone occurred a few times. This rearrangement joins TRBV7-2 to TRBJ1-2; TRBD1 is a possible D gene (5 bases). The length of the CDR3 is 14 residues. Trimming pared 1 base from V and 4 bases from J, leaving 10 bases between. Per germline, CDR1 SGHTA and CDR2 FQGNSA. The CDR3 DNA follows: TGTGCCAGCAGCTTAGACGGGGGATCCTATGGCTACACCTTC. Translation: CASSLDGGSYGYTF.

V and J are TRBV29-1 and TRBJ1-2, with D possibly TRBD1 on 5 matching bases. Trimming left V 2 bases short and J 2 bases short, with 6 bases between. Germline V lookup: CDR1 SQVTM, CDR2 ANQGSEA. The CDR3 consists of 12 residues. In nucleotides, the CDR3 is TGCAGCGTTGAACGGGGGAACTATGGCTACACCTTC. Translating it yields CSVERGNYGYTF. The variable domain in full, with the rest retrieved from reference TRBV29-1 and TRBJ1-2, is SAVISQKPSRDICQRGTSLTIQCQVDSQVTMMFWYRQQPGQSLTLIATANQGSEATYESGFVIDKFPISRPNLTFSTLTVSNMSPEDSSIYLCSVERGNYGYTFGSGTRLTVV.

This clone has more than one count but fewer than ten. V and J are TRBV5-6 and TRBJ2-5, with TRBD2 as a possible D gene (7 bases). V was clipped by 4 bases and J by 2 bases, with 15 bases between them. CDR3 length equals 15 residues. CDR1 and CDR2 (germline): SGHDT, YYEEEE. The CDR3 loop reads CASSRGAPGQETQYF. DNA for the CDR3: TGTGCCAGCAGCCGGGGGGCTCCAGGACAAGAGACCCAGTACTTC.

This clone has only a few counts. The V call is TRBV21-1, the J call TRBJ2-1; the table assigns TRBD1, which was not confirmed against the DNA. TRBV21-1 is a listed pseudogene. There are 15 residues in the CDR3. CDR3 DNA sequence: TGTGCCAGCAGCAAATCACAGGGGTATTACAATGAGCAGTTCTTC. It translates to CASSKSQGYYNEQFF.

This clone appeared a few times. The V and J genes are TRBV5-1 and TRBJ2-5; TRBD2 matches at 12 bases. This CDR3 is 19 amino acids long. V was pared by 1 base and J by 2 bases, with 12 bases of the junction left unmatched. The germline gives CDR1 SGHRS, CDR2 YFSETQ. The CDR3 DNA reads TGCGCCAGCAGCTTGTTTTCGGCTAGCGGGGGGGCTTATCAAGAGACCCAGTACTTC. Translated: CASSLFSASGGAYQETQYF.

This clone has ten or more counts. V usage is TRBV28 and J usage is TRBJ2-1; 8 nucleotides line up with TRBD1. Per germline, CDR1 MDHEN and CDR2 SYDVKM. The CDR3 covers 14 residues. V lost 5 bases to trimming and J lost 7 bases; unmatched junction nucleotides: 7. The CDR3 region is CASSQRQGRNEQFF. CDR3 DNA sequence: TGTGCCAGCAGTCAGCGACAGGGGAGGAATGAGCAGTTCTTC.